This TCR beta chain stems from a study of CD8 T cells in Susac syndrome. Blood CD8+ and CD4+ T cells underwent high-throughput TCR beta sequencing. With random hexamers, reverse transcription was performed on roughly 0.45 to 1 ug of RNA. TCRdb recomputed calls from the immunoSEQ multiplex PCR reads with MiXCR, one row per CDR3 protein. This table holds around 300,000 distinct CDR3 sequences, 85% found once. The CDR3 runs 17 residues. Germline assignment: CDR1 LNHDA and CDR2 SQIVND (reference sequence). J was trimmed by 3 bases and V by 0 bases; bases with no gene match: 7. V is TRBV19 and J is TRBJ2-3, with 9 bases that match TRBD1. The sample was CD8+ T cells from PBMCs. The TCR sequence derives from a human donor with multiple sclerosis. As DNA, the CDR3 is TGTGCCAGTAGTATAGACCCCGGCGGGACAGGGACAGATACGCAGTATTTT. Encoded protein: CASSIDPGGTGTDTQYF. The full variable domain, its missing parts supplied by reference TRBV19 and TRBJ2-3, is DGGITQSPKYLFRKEGQNVTLSCEQNLNHDAMYWYRQDPGQGLRLIYYSQIVNDFQKGDIAEGYSVSREKKESFPLTVTSAQKNPTAFYLCASSIDPGGTGTDTQYFGPGTRLTVL.